Listed here are 8 T cell receptor beta chains from one sample, sequenced in a study of T-cell reconstitution after alpha-beta-depleted transplantation in children (dated by TCRdb to 2016 to 2017). The treatment or condition label, read with the paper, signifies: allogeneic hematopoietic cell transplantation with graft depleted of TCRalphabeta T cells and CD19 B cells. Receptor libraries were prepared by PCR. The sequencing machine was an Illumina HiSeq 2500. TCR library preparation used molecular barcoding, with unique molecular identifiers applied to normalize quantification of the TCRbeta repertoire. The public reads were reanalyzed by TCRdb: fastp trimming at Q25, MiXCR alignment, in-frame beta chains only. Rows matching on CDR3 protein sequence are summarized as one entry with the most common DNA and genes. The sample profile shows 300,000 to 400,000 distinct CDR3 sequences; 15% to 20% of them were found once. The ten top clones hold around 43% of the sample.

Source: PBMCs, mostly from graft donor cells, taken 360 days after TCRalphabeta/CD19-depleted stem cell transplant. The receptors stem from a male patient under 10 years old who had a stem cell transplant for acute lymphoblastic leukemia, so the T cells may come from the graft donor.

A single count supports this clonotype. The rearrangement joins TRBV7-9 to TRBJ1-4; TRBD1 matches at 7 bases. Trimming removed 5 bases from V and 4 bases from J; junction bases left unmatched: 10. The CDR3 spans 16 residues. Germline values: CDR1 SEHNR, CDR2 FQNEAQ (reference sequence). Here the CDR3 reads CASSGNPGQNNEKLFF. Here the CDR3 DNA reads TGTGCCAGCAGCGGAAATCCGGGACAGAATAATGAAAAACTGTTTTTT.

This clonotype was seen only a few times. The chain has TRBV7-2 and TRBJ2-7; the match to TRBD2 covers 9 bases. Unmatched junction bases numbered 11, after V lost 0 bases and J lost 8 bases. The germline CDR1 and CDR2 sequences are SGHTA and FQGNSA. The CDR3 totals 16 residues. CDR3: CASSLAPGSGRRQQYF. The CDR3 DNA reads as TGTGCCAGCAGCTTAGCCCCGGGTAGCGGGAGACGGCAGCAGTACTTC.

The chain has TRBV6-2 or TRBV6-3 and TRBJ2-7; D is unresolved. Trimming took off 4 bases at V and 4 bases at J, with 11 bases between the two ends. Germline lookup yields CDR1 MNHEY and CDR2 SVGEGT. The CDR3 is made up of 13 amino acids. The CDR3 nucleotides read TGTGCCAGCAGTTCTCCTTTTCGGTACGAGCAGTACTTC. It translates to CASSSPFRYEQYF.

The V and J genes are TRBV7-9 and TRBJ2-7; 8 nucleotides match TRBD2. V dropped 2 bases and J dropped 6; count of bases not matched to a gene: 6. Germline V gene sequence: CDR1 SEHNR, CDR2 FQNEAQ (reference sequence). The CDR3 spans 14 residues. Written as DNA, the CDR3 is TGTGCCAGCAGCTTAATCAGCGGGAGCCTCGAGCAGTACTTC. Translation gives CASSLISGSLEQYF.

This clonotype was seen a few times. The chain recombines TRBV29-1 with TRBJ2-1, with D hard to call. V lost 5 bases and J lost 0, with 5 bases in between. The germline V gene has CDR1 SQVTM and CDR2 ANQGSEA. This CDR3 contains 12 residues. CDR3 in amino acids: CSVHDSYNEQFF. In nucleotides, the CDR3 is TGCAGCGTTCATGACTCCTACAATGAGCAGTTCTTC.

This clonotype has only a few counts. A read error may account for a junction end that differs from germline. The rearrangement links TRBV20-1 to TRBJ2-5; 11 nucleotides agree with TRBD2. The CDR3 runs to 17 residues. Per the germline V gene, CDR1 is DFQATT and CDR2 is SNEGSKA (reference sequence). The CDR3 DNA reads as TGCAGTGCTAGAGATGATCCGGGACTAGCGGCTCAAGAGACCCAGTACTTT. It codes for CSARDDPGLAAQETQYF.

This clonotype was detected only a few times. V and J are TRBV12-3 or TRBV12-4 and TRBJ2-1; D possibly corresponds to TRBD2 (5 bases). Trimming shortened V by 2 bases and J by 9 bases, and 17 bases separated the two germline ends. This CDR3 spans 15 amino acids. CDR3 DNA: TGTGCCAGCAGTTTATTGGGGAGAGGAGGAGGTGAGCAGTTCTTC. Residues: CASSLLGRGGGEQFF.

A few counts support this clonotype. The CDR3 region is CSARSRGGLAGARSYNEQFF. In nucleotides, the CDR3 is TGCAGTGCTAGATCCCGAGGTGGACTAGCGGGAGCTCGGTCCTACAATGAGCAGTTCTTC. The chain carries TRBV20-1 and TRBJ2-1; 13 bases line up with TRBD2. The CDR3 is made up of 20 amino acids. The V and J ends lost 2 bases and 1 base, in that order; junction bases with no gene match: 14. Germline values: CDR1 DFQATT, CDR2 SNEGSKA (reference sequence).